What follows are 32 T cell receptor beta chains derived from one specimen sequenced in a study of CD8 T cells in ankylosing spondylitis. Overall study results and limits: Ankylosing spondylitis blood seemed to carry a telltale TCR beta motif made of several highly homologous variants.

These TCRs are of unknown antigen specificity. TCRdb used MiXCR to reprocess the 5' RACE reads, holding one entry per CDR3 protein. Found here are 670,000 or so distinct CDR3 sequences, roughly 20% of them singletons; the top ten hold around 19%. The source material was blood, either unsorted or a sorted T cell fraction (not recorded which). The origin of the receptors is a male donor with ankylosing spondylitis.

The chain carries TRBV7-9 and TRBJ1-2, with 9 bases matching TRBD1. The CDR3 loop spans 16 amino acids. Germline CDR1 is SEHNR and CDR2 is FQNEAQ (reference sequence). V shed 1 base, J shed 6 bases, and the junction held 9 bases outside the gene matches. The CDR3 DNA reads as TGTGCCAGCAGCTTAGGCGGGACAGGGTTCTTCGATGGCTACACCTTC. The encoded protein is CASSLGGTGFFDGYTF.

The CDR3 protein is CASSQDVGTNTQYF. The CDR3 DNA reads as TGCGCCAGCAGCCAAGATGTCGGCACCAATACGCAGTATTTT. The V call is TRBV4-3, the J call TRBJ2-3; D uncertain. The CDR3 consists of 14 residues. Germline V gene data show CDR1 as LGHNA and CDR2 as YSLEER. V was shortened by 0 bases and J by 7 bases, with 11 bases between the two germline ends.

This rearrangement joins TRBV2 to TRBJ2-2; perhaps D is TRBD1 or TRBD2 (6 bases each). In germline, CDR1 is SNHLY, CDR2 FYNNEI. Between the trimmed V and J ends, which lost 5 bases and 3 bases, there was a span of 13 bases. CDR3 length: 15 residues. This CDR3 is CASSKLGGDTGELFF. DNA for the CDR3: TGTGCCAGCAGTAAACTGGGGGGCGACACCGGGGAGCTGTTTTTT.

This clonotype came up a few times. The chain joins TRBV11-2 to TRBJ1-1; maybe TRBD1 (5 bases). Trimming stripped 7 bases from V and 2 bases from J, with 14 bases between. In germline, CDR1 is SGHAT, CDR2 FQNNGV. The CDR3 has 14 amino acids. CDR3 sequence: CASTRATDNTEAFF. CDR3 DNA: TGTGCCAGCACCCGAGCGACAGACAACACTGAAGCTTTCTTT.

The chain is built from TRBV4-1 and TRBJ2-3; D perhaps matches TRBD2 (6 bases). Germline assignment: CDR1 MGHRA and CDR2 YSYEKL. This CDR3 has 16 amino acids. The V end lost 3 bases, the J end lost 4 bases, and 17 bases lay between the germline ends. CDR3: CASSHRTNPLADTQYF. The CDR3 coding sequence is TGCGCCAGCAGCCACCGGACTAATCCCCTCGCAGATACGCAGTATTTT.

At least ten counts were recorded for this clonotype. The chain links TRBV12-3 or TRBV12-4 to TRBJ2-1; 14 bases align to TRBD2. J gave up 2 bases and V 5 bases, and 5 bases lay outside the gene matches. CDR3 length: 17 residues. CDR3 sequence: CASSEGGLAGAYNEQFF. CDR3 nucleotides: TGTGCCAGCAGTGAGGGGGGACTAGCGGGAGCCTACAATGAGCAGTTCTTC.

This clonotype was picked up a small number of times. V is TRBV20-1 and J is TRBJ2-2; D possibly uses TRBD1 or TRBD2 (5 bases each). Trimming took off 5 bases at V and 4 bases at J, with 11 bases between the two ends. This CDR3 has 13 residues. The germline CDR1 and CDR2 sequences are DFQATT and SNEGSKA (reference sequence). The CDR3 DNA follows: TGCAGTGCTCCTTTGAGGGGCACCGGGGAGCTGTTTTTT. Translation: CSAPLRGTGELFF.

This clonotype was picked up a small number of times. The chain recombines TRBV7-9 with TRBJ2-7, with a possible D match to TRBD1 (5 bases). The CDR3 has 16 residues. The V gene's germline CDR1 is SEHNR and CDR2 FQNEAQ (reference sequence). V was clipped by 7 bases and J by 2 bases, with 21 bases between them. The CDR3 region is CASTVRGNTEAYEQYF. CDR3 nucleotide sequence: TGTGCCAGCACCGTAAGGGGAAACACCGAAGCCTACGAGCAGTACTTC.

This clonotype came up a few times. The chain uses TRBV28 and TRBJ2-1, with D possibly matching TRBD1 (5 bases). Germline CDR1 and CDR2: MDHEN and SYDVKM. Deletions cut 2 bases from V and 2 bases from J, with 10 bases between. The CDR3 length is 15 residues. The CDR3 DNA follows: TGTGCCAGCAGTTTAAACACAGGTCCCTACAATGAGCAGTTCTTC. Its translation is CASSLNTGPYNEQFF.

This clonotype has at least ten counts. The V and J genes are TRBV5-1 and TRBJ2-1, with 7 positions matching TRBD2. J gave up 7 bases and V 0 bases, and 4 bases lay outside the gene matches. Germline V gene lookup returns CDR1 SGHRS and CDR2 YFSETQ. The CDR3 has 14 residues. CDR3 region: CASSLGLAANEQFF. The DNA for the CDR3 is TGCGCCAGCAGCTTGGGACTAGCTGCGAATGAGCAGTTCTTC.

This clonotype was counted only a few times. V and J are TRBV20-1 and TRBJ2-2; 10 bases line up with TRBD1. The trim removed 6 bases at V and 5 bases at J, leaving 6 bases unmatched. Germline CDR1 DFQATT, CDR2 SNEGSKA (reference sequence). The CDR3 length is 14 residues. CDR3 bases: TGCAGTGCCCGACAGGGGGCGAGGACCGGGGAGCTGTTTTTT. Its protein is CSARQGARTGELFF.

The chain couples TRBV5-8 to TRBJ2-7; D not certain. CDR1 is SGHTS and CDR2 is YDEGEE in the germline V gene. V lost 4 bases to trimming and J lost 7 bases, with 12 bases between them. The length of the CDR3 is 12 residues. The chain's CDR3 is CASSLILNEQYF. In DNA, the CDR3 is TGTGCCAGCAGCCTAATCCTCAATGAGCAGTACTTC.

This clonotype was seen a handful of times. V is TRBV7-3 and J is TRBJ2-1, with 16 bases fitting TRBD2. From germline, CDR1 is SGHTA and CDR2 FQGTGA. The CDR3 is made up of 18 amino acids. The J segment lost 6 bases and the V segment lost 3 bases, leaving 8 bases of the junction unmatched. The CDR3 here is CASSLLPGTSGRGNEQFF. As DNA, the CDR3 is TGTGCCAGCAGCTTGCTCCCCGGGACTAGCGGGAGGGGCAATGAGCAGTTCTTC.

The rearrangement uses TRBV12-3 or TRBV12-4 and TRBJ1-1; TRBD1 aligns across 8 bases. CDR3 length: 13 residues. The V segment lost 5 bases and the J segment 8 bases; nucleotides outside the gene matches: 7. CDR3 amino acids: CASSTTGAVEAFF. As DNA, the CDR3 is TGTGCCAGCAGTACGACAGGGGCGGTCGAAGCTTTCTTT.

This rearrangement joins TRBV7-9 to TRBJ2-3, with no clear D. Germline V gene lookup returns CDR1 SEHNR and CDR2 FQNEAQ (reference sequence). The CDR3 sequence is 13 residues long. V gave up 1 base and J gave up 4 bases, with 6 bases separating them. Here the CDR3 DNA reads TGTGCCAGCAGCTTAGATGGGGCAGATACGCAGTATTTT. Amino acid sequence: CASSLDGADTQYF.

This CDR3 is CASLGEGAYEQYF. As DNA, the CDR3 is TGTGCCAGTCTTGGTGAGGGGGCCTACGAGCAGTACTTC. The V call is TRBV7-9, the J call TRBJ2-7; the D gene is possibly TRBD1 (6 bases). CDR3 length: 13 amino acids. Germline V gene sequence: CDR1 SEHNR, CDR2 FQNEAQ (reference sequence). The V end was cut by 9 bases, the J end by 2 bases, with 14 bases between.

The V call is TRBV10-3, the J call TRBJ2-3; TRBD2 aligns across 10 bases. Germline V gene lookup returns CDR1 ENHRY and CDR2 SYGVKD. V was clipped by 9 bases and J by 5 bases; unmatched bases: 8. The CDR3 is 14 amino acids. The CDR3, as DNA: TGTGCCATGGGGGCTAGCGGGGGTCAAGATACGCAGTATTTT. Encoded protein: CAMGASGGQDTQYF.

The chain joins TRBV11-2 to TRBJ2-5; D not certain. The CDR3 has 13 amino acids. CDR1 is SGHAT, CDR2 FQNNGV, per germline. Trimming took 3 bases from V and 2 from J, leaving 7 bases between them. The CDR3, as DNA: TGTGCCAGCAGCTTTTCACAGCAAGAGACCCAGTACTTC. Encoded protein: CASSFSQQETQYF.

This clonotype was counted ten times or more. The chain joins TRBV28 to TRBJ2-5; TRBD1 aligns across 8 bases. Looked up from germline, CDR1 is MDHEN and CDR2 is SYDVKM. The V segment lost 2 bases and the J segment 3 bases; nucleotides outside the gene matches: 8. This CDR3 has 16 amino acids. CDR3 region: CASSLLTGGNKETQYF. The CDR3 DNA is TGTGCCAGCAGTTTACTTACAGGGGGGAATAAAGAGACCCAGTACTTC. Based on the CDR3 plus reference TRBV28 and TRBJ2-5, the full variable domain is DVKVTQSSRYLVKRTGEKVFLECVQDMDHENMFWYRQDPGLGLRLIYFSYDVKMKEKGDIPEGYSVSREKKERFSLILESASTNQTSMYLCASSLLTGGNKETQYFGPGTRLLVL.

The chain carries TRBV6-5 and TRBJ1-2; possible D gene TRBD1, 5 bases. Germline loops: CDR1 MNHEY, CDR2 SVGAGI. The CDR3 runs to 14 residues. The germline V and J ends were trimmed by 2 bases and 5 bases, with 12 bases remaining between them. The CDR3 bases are TGTGCCAGCAGTTACAAGGTGTGGGGGTATGGCTACACCTTC. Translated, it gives CASSYKVWGYGYTF.

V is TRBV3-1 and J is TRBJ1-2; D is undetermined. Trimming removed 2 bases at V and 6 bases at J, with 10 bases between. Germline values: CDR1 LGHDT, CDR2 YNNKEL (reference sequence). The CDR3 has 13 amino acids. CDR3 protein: CASSQTRTDGYTF. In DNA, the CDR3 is TGTGCCAGCAGCCAAACTAGGACGGATGGCTACACCTTC.

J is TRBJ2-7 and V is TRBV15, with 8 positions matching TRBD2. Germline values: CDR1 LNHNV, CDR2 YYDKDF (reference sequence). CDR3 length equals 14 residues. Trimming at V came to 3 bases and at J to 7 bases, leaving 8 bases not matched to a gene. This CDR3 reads CATSRAGTSGEQYF. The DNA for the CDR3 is TGTGCCACCAGCAGGGCCGGGACTAGTGGTGAGCAGTACTTC.

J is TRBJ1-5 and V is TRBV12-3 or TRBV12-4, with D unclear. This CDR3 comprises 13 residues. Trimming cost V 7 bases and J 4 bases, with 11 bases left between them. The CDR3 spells CASNEGFNQPQHF. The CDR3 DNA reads TGTGCCAGCAATGAGGGTTTTAATCAGCCCCAGCATTTT.

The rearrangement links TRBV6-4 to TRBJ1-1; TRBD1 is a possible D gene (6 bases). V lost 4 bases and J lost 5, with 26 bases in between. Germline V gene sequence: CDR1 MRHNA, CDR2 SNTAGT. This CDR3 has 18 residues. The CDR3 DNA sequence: TGTGCCAGCAGTGGCTCACGGGGGAGAGGGGAGGGGGGGACTGAAGCTTTCTTT. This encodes CASSGSRGRGEGGTEAFF.

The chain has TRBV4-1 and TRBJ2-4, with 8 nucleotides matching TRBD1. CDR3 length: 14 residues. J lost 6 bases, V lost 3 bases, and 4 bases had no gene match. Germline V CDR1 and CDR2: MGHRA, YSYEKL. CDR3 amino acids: CASSQTGAPNIQYF. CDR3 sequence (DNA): TGCGCCAGCAGCCAGACAGGGGCCCCAAACATTCAGTACTTC.

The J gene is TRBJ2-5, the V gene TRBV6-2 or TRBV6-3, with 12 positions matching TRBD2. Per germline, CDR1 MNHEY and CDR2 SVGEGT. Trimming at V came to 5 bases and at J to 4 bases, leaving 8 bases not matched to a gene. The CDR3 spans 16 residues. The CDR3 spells CASSREETSGRETQYF. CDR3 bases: TGTGCCAGCAGTCGGGAGGAGACTAGCGGGAGAGAGACCCAGTACTTC.

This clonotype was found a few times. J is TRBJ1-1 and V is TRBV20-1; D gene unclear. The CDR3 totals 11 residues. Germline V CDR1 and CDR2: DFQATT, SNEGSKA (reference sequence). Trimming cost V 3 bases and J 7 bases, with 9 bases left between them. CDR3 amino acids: CSASESGEAFF. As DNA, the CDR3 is TGCAGTGCTAGCGAAAGCGGTGAAGCTTTCTTT.

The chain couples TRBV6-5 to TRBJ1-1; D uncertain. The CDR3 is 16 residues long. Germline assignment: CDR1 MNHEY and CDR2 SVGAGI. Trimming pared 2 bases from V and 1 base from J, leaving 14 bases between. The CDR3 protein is CASSYERTRPNTEAFF. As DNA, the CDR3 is TGTGCCAGCAGTTACGAAAGGACGAGGCCGAACACTGAAGCTTTCTTT.

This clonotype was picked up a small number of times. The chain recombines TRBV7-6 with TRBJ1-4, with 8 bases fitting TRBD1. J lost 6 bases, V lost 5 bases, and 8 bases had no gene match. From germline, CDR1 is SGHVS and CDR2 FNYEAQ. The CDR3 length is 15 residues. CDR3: CASSEETGVYEKLFF. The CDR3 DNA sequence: TGTGCCAGCAGCGAAGAGACAGGGGTATATGAAAAACTGTTTTTT.

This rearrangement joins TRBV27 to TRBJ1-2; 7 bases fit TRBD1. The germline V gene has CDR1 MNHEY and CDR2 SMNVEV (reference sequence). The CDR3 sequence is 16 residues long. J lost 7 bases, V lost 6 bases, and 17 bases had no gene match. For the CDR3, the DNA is TGTGCCAGCAGCTACCCCGAGGAGGGGGCTTGGTGTGGCTACACCTTC. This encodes CASSYPEEGAWCGYTF.

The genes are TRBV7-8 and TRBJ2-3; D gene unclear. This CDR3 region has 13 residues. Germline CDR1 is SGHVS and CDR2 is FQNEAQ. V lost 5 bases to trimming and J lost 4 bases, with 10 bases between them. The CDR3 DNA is TGTGCCAGCAGCCACCCGGTGGCAGATACGCAGTATTTT. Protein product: CASSHPVADTQYF.

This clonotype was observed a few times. The CDR3 bases are TGTGCCATCAGTCGGACTAGTCAAGAGACCCAGTACTTC. It specifies CAISRTSQETQYF. The chain is built from TRBV10-3 and TRBJ2-5, with TRBD2 matching 7 bases. The V gene's germline CDR1 is ENHRY and CDR2 SYGVKD. Losses at the gene ends were 5 bases for V and 2 bases for J; bases not matched to a gene: 2. The CDR3 extends over 13 amino acids.